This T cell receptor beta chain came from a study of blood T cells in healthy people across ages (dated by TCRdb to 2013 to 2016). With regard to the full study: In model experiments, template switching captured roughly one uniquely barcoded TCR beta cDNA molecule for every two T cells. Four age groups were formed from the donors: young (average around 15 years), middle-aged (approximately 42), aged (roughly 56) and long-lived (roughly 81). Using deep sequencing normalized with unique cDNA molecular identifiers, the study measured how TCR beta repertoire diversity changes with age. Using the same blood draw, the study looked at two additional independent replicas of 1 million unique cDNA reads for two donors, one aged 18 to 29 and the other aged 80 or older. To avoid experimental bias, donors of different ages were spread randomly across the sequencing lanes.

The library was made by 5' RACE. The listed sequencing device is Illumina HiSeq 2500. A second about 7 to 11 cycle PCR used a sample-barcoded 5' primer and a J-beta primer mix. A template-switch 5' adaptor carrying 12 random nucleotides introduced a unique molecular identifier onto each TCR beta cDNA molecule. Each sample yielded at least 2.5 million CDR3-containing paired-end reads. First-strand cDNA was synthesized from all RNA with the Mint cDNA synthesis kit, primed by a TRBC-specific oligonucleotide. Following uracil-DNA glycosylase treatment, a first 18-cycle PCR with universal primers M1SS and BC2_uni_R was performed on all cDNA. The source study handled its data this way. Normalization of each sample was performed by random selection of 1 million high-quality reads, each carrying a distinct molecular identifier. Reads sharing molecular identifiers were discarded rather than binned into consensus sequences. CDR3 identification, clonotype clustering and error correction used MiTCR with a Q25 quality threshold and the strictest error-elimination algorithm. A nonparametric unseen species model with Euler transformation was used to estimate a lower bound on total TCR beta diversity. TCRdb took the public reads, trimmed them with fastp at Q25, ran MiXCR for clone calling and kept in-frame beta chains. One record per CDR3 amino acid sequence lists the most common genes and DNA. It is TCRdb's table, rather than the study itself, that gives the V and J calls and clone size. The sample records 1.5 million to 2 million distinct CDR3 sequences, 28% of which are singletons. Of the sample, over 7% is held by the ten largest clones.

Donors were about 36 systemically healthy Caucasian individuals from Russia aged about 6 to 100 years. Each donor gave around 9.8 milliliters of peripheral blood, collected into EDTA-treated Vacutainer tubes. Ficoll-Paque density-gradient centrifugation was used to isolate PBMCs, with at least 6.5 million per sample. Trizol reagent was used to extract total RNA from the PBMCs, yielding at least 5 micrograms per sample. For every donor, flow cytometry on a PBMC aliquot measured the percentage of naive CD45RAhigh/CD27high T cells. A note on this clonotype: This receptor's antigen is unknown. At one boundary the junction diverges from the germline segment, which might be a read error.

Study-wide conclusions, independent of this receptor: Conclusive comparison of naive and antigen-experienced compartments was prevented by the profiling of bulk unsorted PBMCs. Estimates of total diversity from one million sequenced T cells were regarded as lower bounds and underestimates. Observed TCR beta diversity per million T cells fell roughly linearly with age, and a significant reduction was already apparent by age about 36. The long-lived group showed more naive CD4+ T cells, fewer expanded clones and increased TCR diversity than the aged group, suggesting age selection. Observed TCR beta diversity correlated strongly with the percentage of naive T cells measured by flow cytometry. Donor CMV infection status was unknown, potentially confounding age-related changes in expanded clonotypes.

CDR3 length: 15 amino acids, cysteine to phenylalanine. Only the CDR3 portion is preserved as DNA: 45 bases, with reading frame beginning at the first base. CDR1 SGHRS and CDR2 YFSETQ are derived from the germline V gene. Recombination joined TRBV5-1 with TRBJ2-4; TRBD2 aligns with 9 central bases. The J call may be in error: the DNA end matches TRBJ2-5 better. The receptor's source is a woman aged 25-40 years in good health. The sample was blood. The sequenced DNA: TGCGCCAACAGCTTGGAGGGACTAGCAGCAGAGACCCAGTACTTC. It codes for CANSLEGLAAETQYF.